This T cell receptor beta chain was sequenced during a study of cytomegalovirus exposure and HLA in healthy donors. Study details: Earlier, 150 million to 200 million T cells were analyzed, and more than 100 million unique TCR beta sequences were found among them. Of more than 350 genotyped donors, approximately 80% clustered with self-reported Caucasian donors.

This clone was detected a few times. Its specificity is not known. Study outcomes and limitations: Cytomegalovirus association was listed for about 170 TCR beta chains. In vitro assays verified that three CMV-associated chains recognized CMV antigens specifically.

PCR used 60 Vbeta primers and 13 Jbeta primers. The repertoire was sequenced with immunoSEQ multiplex PCR; TCRdb's copy has only in-frame clones and lacks some. Of some 160,000 clones listed, less than 9.5% are singletons. V lost 4 bases and J lost 4; bases outside the gene matches: 10. Germline V gives CDR1 SQVTM, CDR2 ANQGSEA. The CDR3 runs to 15 residues. The V call is TRBV29-1, the J call TRBJ2-3, with 8 bases identical to TRBD2. Sequenced input: PBMCs. The sequence came from a male donor in good health and CMV-seronegative. The CDR3 is CSVVRAGERADTQYF. The CDR3 bases are TGCAGCGTTGTTCGAGCGGGAGAGAGAGCAGATACGCAGTATTTT.